This TCR beta chain was retrieved from a study of blood T cells in healthy people across ages (dated by TCRdb to between 2014 and 2017). Study-wide context: In model experiments, roughly one uniquely barcoded TCR beta cDNA molecule per two T cells was captured by template switching. The study analyzed two additional independent replicas of 1 million unique cDNA reads from the same blood draw for two donors, one aged 18 to 30 and one aged 80 or older. Age-related changes in TCR beta repertoire diversity were measured in the study by deep sequencing normalized with unique cDNA molecular identifiers. The donors were divided into four age groups: young (average approximately 17 years), middle-aged (around 41), aged (around 59) and long-lived (about 79). Paper-wide results and their limitations: Because the CMV infection status of the donors was unknown, age-related changes in expanded clonotypes may potentially have been confounded. As age increased, observed TCR beta diversity per million T cells dropped in a roughly linear way, and a significant reduction was already evident by age 40. There was a strong correlation between observed TCR beta diversity and the percentage of naive T cells measured by flow cytometry. Compared with the aged group, more naive CD4+ T cells, fewer expanded clones and increased TCR diversity were shown by the long-lived group, suggesting age selection. Bulk unsorted PBMC profiling prevented conclusive comparison of naive and antigen-experienced compartments. Total diversity estimates from one million sequenced T cells were considered lower bounds and underestimates.

Donors were roughly 40 systemically healthy Caucasian individuals from Russia aged roughly 6 to 90 years. About 10 milliliters of peripheral blood were collected from each donor into EDTA-treated Vacutainer tubes. PBMCs were isolated by Ficoll-Paque density-gradient centrifugation, with at least 7 million obtained per sample. Total RNA, at least 6 micrograms per sample, was extracted from PBMCs with Trizol reagent. The percentages of naive CD45RAhigh/CD27high T cells were determined by flow cytometry on a PBMC aliquot from every donor. Receptors were amplified or captured by 5' RACE. Sequenced on an Illumina HiSeq 2500. A second PCR of about 6 to 11 cycles was performed with a sample-barcoded 5' primer and a J-beta primer mix. A unique molecular identifier was introduced onto each TCR beta cDNA molecule by a template-switch 5' adaptor carrying 12 random nucleotides. Each sample yielded at least 2.5 million CDR3-containing paired-end reads. First-strand cDNA was synthesized from all RNA with the Mint cDNA synthesis kit, primed by a TRBC-specific oligonucleotide. After uracil-DNA glycosylase treatment, a first 18-cycle PCR used universal primers M1SS and BC2_uni_R on all cDNA. Per the authors' processing: Normalization of each sample was performed by random selection of 1 million high-quality reads, each carrying a distinct molecular identifier. Reads sharing molecular identifiers were discarded rather than binned into consensus sequences. CDR3 identification, clonotype clustering and error correction used MiTCR with a Q25 quality threshold and the strictest error-elimination algorithm. A nonparametric unseen species model with Euler transformation was used to estimate a lower bound on total TCR beta diversity. The raw public reads went through TCRdb reprocessing: fastp at Q25, MiXCR clone calling, in-frame beta chains kept. Rows are unified per CDR3 protein, each entry keeping the most common DNA and genes. The V and J calls follow TCRdb's processing rather than the paper's. For this sample the table gives over a million distinct CDR3 sequences, of which 20% to 25% were detected only once. The leading ten clones occupy approximately 0.71% of the sample.

A remark on this clonotype: The target of this receptor is not known. Base qualities are missing; no much larger clone stands one base away.

The sample also formed part of further work on T cells of mothers and their children. From the second report: Donors were nine systemically healthy Caucasian individuals: three mothers and their six children. cDNA synthesis used all of the extracted RNA, with roughly 1.6 ug of RNA in each 15 ul reaction. In the second PCR, the M1S primer introduced both the sample barcodes and 2-4 random nucleotides. Each mother yielded over 10 million TCR beta CDR3 reads and each child 3 million to 3.5 million reads. Thymic selection shapes the output of TCR recombination in a similar way in related and unrelated pairs, and inherited differences have a minor effect. Normalized repertoire overlap was always slightly but never significantly higher in related than unrelated mother-child pairs. No persistent microchimeric T cell clones were found, with a detection sensitivity of approximately 95 clones per million clonotypes. In the study, deep NGS was used to compare the TCR beta repertoires of mothers and children, and features distinguishing related mother-child pairs from unrelated individuals were sought. On average, the children were 11 +/- 4 years old, while the mothers were about 37 +/- 4 years old. After adapters were ligated using NEBNext reagents, the libraries underwent 100+100 nt paired-end sequencing on an Illumina HiSeq 2000. To prevent cross-contamination, the mother and child libraries were prepared a month apart and were sequenced in separate runs. For each donor, between 500,000 and 2,000,000 distinct TCR beta clonotypes were identified. Naive TCR beta clonotypes were estimated from low-frequency clonotypes matched to each donor's FACS-determined naive share, without sorting.

This clonotype originated in a girl aged 2 to 10 in good health. What was sequenced was blood.

The CDR3 here reads CASSLRRGEKLFF. The DNA sequence is as follows: TGTGCCAGCAGCTTAAGACGCGGTGAAAAACTGTTTTTT. The V and J segments used are TRBV11-3 and TRBJ1-4; confidence is insufficient to name the D gene. In the germline V gene, CDR1 corresponds to SGHNT and CDR2 to YENEEA. Its CDR3 holds 13 amino acids, cysteine through phenylalanine. The sequence is cut down to CDR3 DNA, 39 bases in frame from base 1. The V end loses 2 bases and the J end loses 7 bases, and a stretch of 8 bases separates them.